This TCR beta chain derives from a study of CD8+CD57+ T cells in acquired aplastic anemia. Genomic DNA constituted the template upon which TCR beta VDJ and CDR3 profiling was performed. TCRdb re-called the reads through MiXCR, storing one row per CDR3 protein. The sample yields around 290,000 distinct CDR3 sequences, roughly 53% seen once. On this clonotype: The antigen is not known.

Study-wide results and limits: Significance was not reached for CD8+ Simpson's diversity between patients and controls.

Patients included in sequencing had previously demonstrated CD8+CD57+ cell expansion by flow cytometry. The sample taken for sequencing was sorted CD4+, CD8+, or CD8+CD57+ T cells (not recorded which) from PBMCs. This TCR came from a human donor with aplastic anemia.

CDR3 DNA: TGTGCCATCAGTGAGTCCCTAGCGGGAGCCGATACGCAGTATTTT. Its protein is CAISESLAGADTQYF. This chain uses TRBV10-3 with TRBJ2-3; the match to TRBD2 covers 10 bases. In germline, CDR1 is ENHRY, CDR2 SYGVKD. CDR3 size: 15 residues. J gave up 6 bases and V 0 bases, and 3 bases lay outside the gene matches.